The 21 T cell receptor beta chains in this list originate from one sample, sequenced in a study of T-cell memory formation after mild COVID-19. One entry per CDR3 protein, called by TCRdb with MiXCR from the 5' RACE reads. The sample yields more than 35,000 distinct CDR3 sequences, roughly 9.8% seen once. Sequenced input: PBMCs or a T cell subset sorted from them (not recorded which). The receptors shown here come from an adult woman who had mild COVID-19 (a few samples of this study predate the infection). Cell type and time point are not known.

The J gene is TRBJ1-2, the V gene TRBV5-1, with D unresolved. The CDR3 is 14 amino acids. V was trimmed by 1 base and J by 7 bases, leaving 14 bases between them. CDR1 and CDR2 from the germline V gene are SGHRS and YFSETQ. As DNA, the CDR3 is TGCGCCAGCAGCTTGAATTCAGAAGGTCTTGGCTACACCTTC. Its protein is CASSLNSEGLGYTF.

In its sample, this clonotype was seen many times. The rearrangement links TRBV25-1 to TRBJ1-1; unclear D gene. This CDR3 comprises 13 residues. Between the trimmed V and J ends, which lost 4 bases and 5 bases, there was a span of 11 bases. CDR1 and CDR2 from the germline V gene are MGHDK and SYGVNS. The CDR3 sequence is CASSGGGGTEAFF. The DNA of the CDR3 is TGTGCCAGCAGTGGAGGAGGAGGAACTGAAGCTTTCTTT.

The rearrangement uses TRBV11-2 and TRBJ2-1, with a weak D call TRBD2 (5 bases). Trimming pared 5 bases from V and 4 bases from J, leaving 24 bases between. CDR1 is SGHAT, CDR2 FQNNGV, per germline. This CDR3 contains 18 residues. CDR3 loop: CASSTIRGNRLEYNEQFF. In DNA form, the CDR3 reads TGTGCCAGCAGCACCATTAGAGGGAACAGATTAGAATACAATGAGCAGTTCTTC. Drawing the rest from reference TRBV11-2 and TRBJ2-1, the complete variable domain is EAGVAQSPRYKIIEKRQSVAFWCNPISGHATLYWYQQILGQGPKLLIQFQNNGVVDDSQLPKDRFSAERLKGVDSTLKIQPAKLEDSAVYLCASSTIRGNRLEYNEQFFGPGTRLTVL.

This clonotype occurred many times. The J gene is TRBJ2-3, the V gene TRBV7-9; 13 bases fit TRBD2. The CDR3 totals 17 residues. Germline CDR1 and CDR2: SEHNR and FQNEAQ (reference sequence). V was pared by 2 bases and J by 4 bases, with 6 bases of the junction left unmatched. For the CDR3, the DNA is TGTGCCAGCAGCTTAAGGGTCGGACTAGCGGGAGCAGATACGCAGTATTTT. Translating it yields CASSLRVGLAGADTQYF.

In its sample, this clonotype was seen a few times. V gene TRBV7-2 combines with J gene TRBJ2-2; D is unclear. The V gene lost 2 bases and the J gene lost 7 bases, with 5 bases spanning the gap. Germline V gives CDR1 SGHTA, CDR2 FQGNSA. This CDR3 is 12 amino acids long. The CDR3 spells CASSLWGGELFF. CDR3 sequence (DNA): TGTGCCAGCAGCTTATGGGGCGGGGAGCTGTTTTTT.

CDR3 protein: CASSVGVTGPAGDSPLHF. The CDR3 DNA follows: TGTGCCAGCAGCGTAGGGGTGACAGGGCCCGCCGGGGATTCACCCCTCCACTTT. V and J are TRBV9 and TRBJ1-6, with 7 nucleotides matching TRBD1. The CDR3 contains 18 residues. With V trimmed by 0 bases and J by 8 bases, 14 bases remained unmatched. Germline-derived CDR1 and CDR2 are SGDLS and YYNGEE.

There are many counts of this clonotype. The chain is built from TRBV12-3 or TRBV12-4 and TRBJ1-6; D gene ambiguous. Trimming removed 5 bases from V and 5 bases from J, with 7 bases in between. This CDR3 has 13 residues. In DNA form, the CDR3 reads TGTGCCAGCAGTCGGACGGATAATTCACCCCTCCACTTT. Residues: CASSRTDNSPLHF.

This clonotype was seen many times. The J gene is TRBJ1-4, the V gene TRBV12-3 or TRBV12-4, with D possibly matching TRBD1 (6 bases). The CDR3 totals 14 residues. V was shortened by 6 bases and J by 6 bases, with 14 bases between the two germline ends. In nucleotides, the CDR3 is TGTGCCAGCAGGACCGGGACAAAATATGAAAAACTGTTTTTT. It encodes CASRTGTKYEKLFF.

This sequence joins TRBV6-5 and TRBJ2-1; D remains unclear. Germline assignment: CDR1 MNHEY and CDR2 SVGAGI. V gave up 7 bases and J gave up 3 bases, with 10 bases separating them. The CDR3 is 13 residues long. The DNA of the CDR3 is TGTGCCAGCACTAATACACACTACAATGAGCAGTTCTTC. This codes for CASTNTHYNEQFF.

Many counts were recorded for this clonotype. The CDR3 region is CATSRAGSKLSSYNEQFF. The CDR3 bases are TGTGCCACCAGCAGAGCTGGCAGCAAATTGAGCTCCTACAATGAGCAGTTCTTC. This rearrangement joins TRBV15 to TRBJ2-1; D not certain. This CDR3 spans 18 amino acids. The V and J ends lost 1 base and 0 bases respectively, with 16 bases between them. The germline CDR1 and CDR2 sequences are LNHNV and YYDKDF (reference sequence).

The chain couples TRBV28 to TRBJ2-7, with D perhaps matching TRBD1 (5 bases). V was trimmed by 10 bases and J by 2 bases, leaving 12 bases between them. The germline V gene has CDR1 MDHEN and CDR2 SYDVKM. This CDR3 is 12 amino acids long. The DNA of the CDR3 is TGTGCCACTACGGACACAGCCTACGAGCAGTACTTC. Protein: CATTDTAYEQYF.

This clonotype appeared many times. This sequence joins TRBV9 and TRBJ2-3; weak D call: TRBD1 (5 bases). The CDR3 contains 14 residues. The germline V gene has CDR1 SGDLS and CDR2 YYNGEE. The V and J ends lost 2 bases and 0 bases respectively, with 7 bases between them. DNA for the CDR3: TGTGCCAGCAGCGTTGCAGGGAGCACAGATACGCAGTATTTT. This codes for CASSVAGSTDTQYF.

V usage is TRBV5-6 and J usage is TRBJ2-5; 10 nucleotides align to TRBD2. CDR1 and CDR2 from the germline V gene are SGHDT and YYEEEE. The V gene end was trimmed by 4 bases and the J gene end by 1 base; junction bases not matched to a gene: 7. This CDR3 is built from 16 residues. CDR3 in DNA: TGTGCCAGCAGCCTCAGGACTAGCGGATCCCAAGAGACCCAGTACTTC. It specifies CASSLRTSGSQETQYF.

A few counts support this clonotype. The chain combines TRBV5-1 with TRBJ1-5; no clear D gene. Per the germline V gene, CDR1 is SGHRS and CDR2 is YFSETQ. V shed 0 bases and J shed 0 bases, with 7 bases lying between them. This CDR3 has 15 residues. The CDR3 protein is CASSLAGNSNQPQHF. CDR3 bases: TGCGCCAGCAGCTTGGCCGGGAATAGCAATCAGCCCCAGCATTTT.

This clonotype was seen many times. The gene calls are TRBV24-1 and TRBJ2-5; no firm D call. With 1 base removed from V and 4 bases from J, the gap between germline ends came to 9 bases. This CDR3 has 14 amino acids. Germline CDR1 KGHDR, CDR2 SFDVKD. This CDR3 is CATSDFGSSETQYF. The CDR3 coding sequence is TGTGCCACCAGTGATTTTGGCAGCTCAGAGACCCAGTACTTC.

This clonotype was seen a handful of times. This chain joins TRBV4-1 and TRBJ2-3; D perhaps matches TRBD1 (6 bases). Germline-derived CDR1 and CDR2 are MGHRA and YSYEKL. The CDR3 length is 14 residues. V lost 1 base to trimming and J lost 5 bases, with 10 bases between them. CDR3 nucleotides: TGCGCCAGCAGCCAAGTGGGGGCCGTAGATACGCAGTATTTT. It yields the protein CASSQVGAVDTQYF.

Notes on this clonotype: This may arise from a read error, as a much more abundant clone is one base away. The gene calls are TRBV12-3 or TRBV12-4 and TRBJ2-2; no reliable D call. There are 14 residues in the CDR3. V shed 2 bases and J shed 4 bases, with 8 bases lying between them. The CDR3: CASSLSDPTGELFF. The CDR3 DNA reads as TGTGCCAGCAGTTTAAGTGACCCCACCGGGGAGCTGTTTTTT.

The table lists this clonotype with a few counts. J is TRBJ1-2 and V is TRBV20-1, with TRBD1 identical over 9 bases. V shed 5 bases and J 4 bases; nucleotides not matched to a gene: 8. This CDR3 comprises 14 residues. The germline gives CDR1 DFQATT, CDR2 SNEGSKA (reference sequence). In DNA, the CDR3 is TGCAGTGCTGTCCCACGGGACAGGGCCTATGGCTACACCTTC. This sequence encodes CSAVPRDRAYGYTF.

This clonotype has more than one count but fewer than ten. V and J are TRBV12-3 or TRBV12-4 and TRBJ1-3; the D is unclear. V was clipped by 8 bases and J by 1 base, with 12 bases between them. The CDR3 totals 14 residues. Here the CDR3 reads CASRTGLSGNTIYF. CDR3 in DNA: TGTGCCAGCCGCACGGGCCTATCTGGAAACACCATATATTTT.

This chain links TRBV6-5 with TRBJ2-2; 8 bases are shared with TRBD1. V gave up 8 bases and J gave up 4 bases; unmatched junction bases: 6. From germline, CDR1 is MNHEY and CDR2 SVGAGI. The CDR3 covers 14 residues. CDR3 in DNA: TGTGCCAGCCGGGAGACAGGGGTCACCGGGGAGCTGTTTTTT. This gives the protein CASRETGVTGELFF.

The chain couples TRBV7-2 to TRBJ2-3; D is possibly TRBD1 (6 bases). CDR1 is SGHTA and CDR2 is FQGNSA in the germline V gene. The CDR3 is 12 residues long. Trimming pared 3 bases from V and 8 bases from J, leaving 9 bases between. The CDR3 sequence: CASSLGAPTQYF. In DNA, the CDR3 is TGTGCCAGCAGCTTGGGGGCCCCTACGCAGTATTTT.